This T cell receptor beta chain is drawn from a study of blood T cells in healthy people across ages. Overall study findings and caveats: Versus aged donors, long-lived donors had higher diversity and more naive CD4+ cells. With naive T cell percentage, TCR beta diversity showed a strong correlation. Estimated diversity that came from one million T cells was considered an underestimate.

As for this clonotype: Its antigen remains unidentified.

Per individual sample, total RNA of at least 5 micrograms was extracted. The use of a sample-barcoded 5' primer and a J-beta primer mix characterized a second PCR of about 7 to 12 cycles. TCRdb re-called the 5' RACE reads through MiXCR, storing one row per CDR3 protein. This table holds about 970,000 distinct CDR3 sequences, roughly 51% found once. Trimming took off 3 bases at V and 2 bases at J, with 13 bases between the two ends. The germline V gene has CDR1 MDHEN and CDR2 SYDVKM. CDR3 size: 16 residues. The specimen sequenced was blood. This receptor was taken from a woman in her fifties or sixties in good health. This chain uses TRBV28 with TRBJ1-4; D call uncertain. CDR3: CASSLTVASTNEKLFF. In nucleotides, the CDR3 is TGTGCCAGCAGTTTGACGGTGGCTTCTACTAATGAAAAACTGTTTTTT.